The following is a TCR beta chain sequence with its context. The data were obtained in a study of blood T cell repertoires in COVID-19. Sequenced by immunoSEQ multiplex PCR; TCRdb stores in-frame clones only, minus some. The table has more than 95,000 clones, about four fifths seen once. The sample comprised peripheral blood. The TCR sequence derives from a man older than 75 with active or convalescent COVID-19.

The CDR3 DNA reads TGTGCCAGCAGTGTTAACGGGGGGGCCCAAGAGACCCAGTACTTC. This gives the protein CASSVNGGAQETQYF. This chain connects TRBV2 to TRBJ2-5; 8 bases fit TRBD2. From germline, CDR1 is SNHLY and CDR2 FYNNEI. This CDR3 is 15 amino acids long. V lost 4 bases and J lost 1; bases outside the gene matches: 5. The whole variable domain, remainder taken from reference TRBV2 and TRBJ2-5, is EPEVTQTPSHQVTQMGQEVILRCVPISNHLYFYWYRQILGQKVEFLVSFYNNEISEKSEIFDDQFSVERPDGSNFTLKIRSTKLEDSAMYFCASSVNGGAQETQYFGPGTRLLVL.